The subject of this entry is one TCR beta chain. Its specificity is not known. The method was immunoSEQ multiplex PCR; TCRdb's version includes in-frame clones alone and lacks a portion of them. The table records 73,000 or so clones, almost 90% of them present only once. The data are from a study of graft-versus-host responses after intestinal transplantation. The study's findings and limits: After transplant, early declines in HvG clones were associated with peak levels of circulating GvH clones.

CDR1 is MNHNY, CDR2 SVGAGI, per germline (reference sequence). The CDR3 length is 14 residues. Trimming stripped 2 bases from V and 1 base from J, with 6 bases between. This receptor was taken from a human donor who was the organ donor for an intestinal transplant. Source: unstimulated CD8+ T cells sorted from spleen or lymph node cells, taken before transplant. The rearrangement links TRBV6-6 to TRBJ1-5; D is ambiguous. Here the CDR3 reads CASSYRQSNQPQHF. DNA of the CDR3: TGTGCCAGCAGTTACCGACAAAGCAATCAGCCCCAGCATTTT.